This T cell receptor (beta chain) came from a study of cytomegalovirus exposure and HLA in healthy donors. The study, taken as a whole, reports: DRB1 had the most TCR associations and HLA-C the fewest, a later analysis found, with rates varying by HLA locus. Altogether, 160 or so TCR beta chains were recorded as cytomegalovirus-associated. V- and J-gene trimming of TCR beta was linked (in a later analysis) to a missense DCLRE1C variant. Researchers reported from a later analysis that most CMV-associated TCR beta chains appeared HLA-restricted.

In regard to this clone: As yet, its antigen is unknown.

The length of the CDR3 is 13 residues. CDR1 MNHNY and CDR2 SVGAGI come from the germline V gene (reference sequence). Trimming left V 5 bases short and J 2 bases short, with 10 bases between. PCR primers comprised 60 Vbeta and 13 Jbeta primers. Assay used: immunoSEQ multiplex PCR; TCRdb lists only in-frame clones, some missing. The table shows 130,000 or so clones, with 85% to 90% occurring only once. The sequencing input was PBMCs. This receptor was taken from a woman in her twenties or thirties in good health and CMV-seronegative. The rearrangement uses TRBV6-6 and TRBJ2-7, with a tentative D call TRBD2 (5 bases). CDR3 coding DNA: TGTGCCAGCAGTAGAGCGGTAACCTACGAGCAGTACTTC. Translated: CASSRAVTYEQYF.